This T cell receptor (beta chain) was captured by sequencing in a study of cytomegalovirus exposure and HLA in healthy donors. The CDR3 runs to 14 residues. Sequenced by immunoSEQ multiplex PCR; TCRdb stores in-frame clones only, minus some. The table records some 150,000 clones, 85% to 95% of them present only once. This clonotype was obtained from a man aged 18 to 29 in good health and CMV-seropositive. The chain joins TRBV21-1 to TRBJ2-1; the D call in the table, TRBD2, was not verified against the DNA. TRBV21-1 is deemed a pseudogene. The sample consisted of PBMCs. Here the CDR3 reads CASTGGPLYNEQFF. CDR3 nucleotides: TGTGCCAGCACCGGAGGGCCCCTCTACAATGAGCAGTTCTTC.